The present TCR beta chain was sequenced within a study of blood T cell repertoires in COVID-19. About the research overall: Researchers got acute and convalescent COVID-19 samples from the United States, Italy and Spain. T cells, B-cell-depleted T cells, or PBMCs supplied cDNA or gDNA.

V shed 2 bases and J 3 bases; nucleotides not matched to a gene: 15. CDR1 KGHSH and CDR2 LQKENI come from the germline V gene. This CDR3 contains 18 residues. Clones were sequenced by immunoSEQ multiplex PCR, and TCRdb holds only the in-frame ones, with some missing. The sample gives 40,000 to 55,000 clones, roughly 84% of which show up once; 7.5% to 8.5% is in the top ten. The sequence came from a human donor in a cohort sampled during active COVID-19. The sample was peripheral blood. This sequence joins TRBV18 and TRBJ2-7; 8 bases line up with TRBD2. The CDR3 region has the DNA TGTGCCAGCTCACCAACGCCCGGGACTAGTCTGGGGTACTACGAGCAGTACTTC. Protein: CASSPTPGTSLGYYEQYF.